This entry describes one T cell receptor (beta chain). This entry is derived from a study of cytomegalovirus exposure and HLA in healthy donors. Researchers ran the PCR with 60 Vbeta and 13 Jbeta primers. Sequenced by immunoSEQ multiplex PCR; TCRdb stores in-frame clones only, minus some. Among about 190,000 clones listed, roughly four fifths were seen once. V shed 5 bases and J shed 5 bases, with 10 bases lying between them. This CDR3 contains 13 residues. Germline loops: CDR1 MRHNA, CDR2 SNTAGT. The TCR originated in a woman aged 18-29 years in good health and CMV-seropositive. The chain employs TRBV6-4 and TRBJ2-4; maybe TRBD2 (5 bases). Sequencing was carried out using PBMCs. As DNA, the CDR3 is TGTGCCAGCAGTCCCGGAGCGGAAAACATTCAGTACTTC. Its protein product is CASSPGAENIQYF.